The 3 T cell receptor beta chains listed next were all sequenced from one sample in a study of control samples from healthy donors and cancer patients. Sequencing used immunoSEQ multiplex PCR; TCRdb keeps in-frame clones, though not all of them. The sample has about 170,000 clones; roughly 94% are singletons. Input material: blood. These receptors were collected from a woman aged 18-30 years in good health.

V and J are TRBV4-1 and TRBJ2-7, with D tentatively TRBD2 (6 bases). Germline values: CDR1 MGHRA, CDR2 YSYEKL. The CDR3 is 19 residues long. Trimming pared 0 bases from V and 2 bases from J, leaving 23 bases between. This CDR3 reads CASSQDHVSDSGLPYEQYF. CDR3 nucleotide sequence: TGCGCCAGCAGCCAAGATCATGTTTCGGATAGCGGTCTTCCCTACGAGCAGTACTTC.

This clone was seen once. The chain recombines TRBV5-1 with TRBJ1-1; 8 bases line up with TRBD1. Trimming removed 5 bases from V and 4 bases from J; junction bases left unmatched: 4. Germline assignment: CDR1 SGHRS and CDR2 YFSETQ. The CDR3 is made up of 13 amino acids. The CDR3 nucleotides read TGCGCCAGCAGTTTTACAGGGGGCACTGAAGCTTTCTTT. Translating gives CASSFTGGTEAFF.

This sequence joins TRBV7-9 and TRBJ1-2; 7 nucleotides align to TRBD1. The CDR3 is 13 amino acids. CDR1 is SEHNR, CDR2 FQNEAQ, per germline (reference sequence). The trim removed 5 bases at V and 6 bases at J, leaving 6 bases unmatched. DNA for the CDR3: TGTGCCAGCAGCCCTGGACAGGTTCATGGCTACACCTTC. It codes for CASSPGQVHGYTF.